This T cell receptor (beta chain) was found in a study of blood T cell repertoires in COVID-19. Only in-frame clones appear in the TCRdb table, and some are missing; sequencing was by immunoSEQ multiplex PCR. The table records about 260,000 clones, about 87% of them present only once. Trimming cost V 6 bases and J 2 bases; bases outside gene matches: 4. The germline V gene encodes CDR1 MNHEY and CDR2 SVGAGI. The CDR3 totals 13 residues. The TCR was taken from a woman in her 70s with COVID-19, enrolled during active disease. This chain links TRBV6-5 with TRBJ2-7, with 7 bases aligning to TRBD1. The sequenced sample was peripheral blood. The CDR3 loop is CASSPGQTYEQYF. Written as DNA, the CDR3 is TGTGCCAGCAGCCCGGGACAGACCTACGAGCAGTACTTC.